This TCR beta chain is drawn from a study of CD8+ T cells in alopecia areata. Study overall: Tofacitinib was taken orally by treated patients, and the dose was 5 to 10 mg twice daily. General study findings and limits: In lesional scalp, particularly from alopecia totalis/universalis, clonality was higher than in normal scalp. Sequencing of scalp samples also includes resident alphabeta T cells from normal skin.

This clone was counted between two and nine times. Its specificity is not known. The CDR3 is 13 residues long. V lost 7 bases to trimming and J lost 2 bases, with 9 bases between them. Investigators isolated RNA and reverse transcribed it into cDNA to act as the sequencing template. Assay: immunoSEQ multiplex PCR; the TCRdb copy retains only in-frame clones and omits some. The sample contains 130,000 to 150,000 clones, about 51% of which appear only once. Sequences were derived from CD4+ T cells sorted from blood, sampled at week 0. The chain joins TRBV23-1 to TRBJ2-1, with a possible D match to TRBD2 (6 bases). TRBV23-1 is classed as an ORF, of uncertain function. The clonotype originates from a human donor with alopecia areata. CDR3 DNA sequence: TGCGCCAGCAAGGAGGGCCCCTACAATGAGCAGTTCTTC. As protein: CASKEGPYNEQFF.